Listed here are 6 T cell receptor beta chains from one sample, sequenced in a study of metastatic and nonmetastatic thyroid tumors. TCRdb reassembled clones from the PCR reads with MiXCR. Of fewer than 40,000 clones listed, about 15% are singletons. No treatment of any kind had been given to any patient before thyroid surgery. Material for sequencing was blood. The receptors were gathered from a male donor with papillary thyroid cancer or a benign thyroid nodule (not recorded which). Some clones in this sample may be carry-over from other donors' samples.

This clone is a singleton in its sample. An end of the junction differs from the germline gene, which may be a read error. The CDR3 loop reads CASSVSRHDYAQYF. The CDR3 DNA sequence: TGTGCCAGCAGCGTCAGCCGGCACGACTACGCGCAGTACTTC. This chain links TRBV7-2 with TRBJ2-7; a possible D gene is TRBD2 (5 bases). CDR3 length equals 14 residues. Germline V gene data show CDR1 as SGHTA and CDR2 as FQGNSA. The whole variable domain, filled in from reference TRBV7-2 and TRBJ2-7, reads GAGVSQSPSNKVTEKGKDVELRCDPISGHTALYWYRQSLGQGLEFLIYFQGNSAPDKSGLPSDRFSAERTGGSVSTLTIQRTQQEDSAVYLCASSVSRHDYAQYFGPGTRLTVT.

This clone has a handful of counts. The V call is TRBV19, the J call TRBJ1-2; D is undetermined. This CDR3 has 15 residues. Trimming removed 7 bases at V and 5 bases at J, with 20 bases between. Germline V lookup: CDR1 LNHDA, CDR2 SQIVND (reference sequence). The DNA for the CDR3 is TGTGCCAGTACCCCGGGTCGGGGAGTAGGGTATGGCTACACCTTC. It encodes CASTPGRGVGYGYTF.

This clone was counted only a few times. V is TRBV6-1 and J is TRBJ2-7; tentative D call: TRBD2 (6 bases). The CDR3 covers 16 residues. V was cut by 5 bases and J by 0 bases, with 17 bases left in between. Germline V gives CDR1 MNHNS, CDR2 SASEGT. The CDR3 DNA reads TGTGCCAGCAGTAGGGAACTAGCTCCGAGCTCCTACGAGCAGTACTTC. It translates to CASSRELAPSSYEQYF.

This clone was found many times. One end of the junction does not line up with germline, which may come from a read error. This sequence joins TRBV12-5 and TRBJ2-5; no firm D call. The CDR3 extends over 13 amino acids. The V gene's germline CDR1 is LGHNT and CDR2 FRNRAP. The CDR3 loop reads CASGLVNQETQYF. Here the CDR3 DNA reads TGTGCTAGTGGTTTGGTAAACCAGGAGACCCAGTACTTC. The variable domain in full, with the rest retrieved from reference TRBV12-5 and TRBJ2-5, is DARVTQTPRHKVTEMGQEVTMRCQPILGHNTVFWYRQTMMQGLELLAYFRNRAPLDDSGMPKDRFSAEMPDATLATLKIQPSEPRDSAVYFCASGLVNQETQYFGPGTRLLVL.

This clone has more than one count but fewer than ten. The junction departs from the called germline gene at one end, perhaps through a read error. The V gene is TRBV15, the J gene TRBJ1-5; the D is unclear. Germline-derived CDR1 and CDR2 are LNHNV and YYDKDF (reference sequence). The CDR3 extends over 16 amino acids. In DNA form, the CDR3 reads TGTGCCACCAGCAGAGATAGTCGAAGTCACAATCAGCCACAGCATTTT. Translated: CATSRDSRSHNQPQHF.

This clone appeared a few times. This chain connects TRBV6-2 or TRBV6-3 to TRBJ2-7; no definite D call. The CDR3 has 17 residues. The germline gives CDR1 MNHEY, CDR2 SVGEGT. The V gene lost 7 bases and the J gene lost 0 bases, with 22 bases spanning the gap. The CDR3 here is CASNTPPRSPTSYEQYF. DNA of the CDR3: TGTGCCAGCAACACACCACCGAGGTCACCCACCTCCTACGAGCAGTACTTC.